The 21 T cell receptor beta chains reported below all come from one sample, sequenced in a study of post-analysis software for immune sequencing data. These TCRs are of unknown antigen specificity. The TCR beta cDNA libraries contained unique molecular identifiers. TCRdb re-analysed the PCR reads in MiXCR, keeping a single row per CDR3 protein. The repertoire holds about 540,000 distinct CDR3 sequences, with approximately 31% as singletons. Whole-study results and caveats: With TRBV5-6, TRBV5-1 and TRBV20-1 included, about five TRBV segments were more frequent in patients than in controls.

Material: blood. These TCRs come from a girl younger than 18 with multiple sclerosis.

Notes on this clonotype: The junction shows a germline mismatch at one end, possibly a read error. The chain carries TRBV6-1 and TRBJ2-3, with D perhaps matching TRBD1 or TRBD2 (6 bases each). The CDR3 totals 17 residues. Per germline, CDR1 MNHNS and CDR2 SASEGT. In nucleotides, the CDR3 is TGTGCCGGCAGTAGAATTGGGACGGGGGCTAGCACAGATACGCAGTATTTT. The encoded protein is CAGSRIGTGASTDTQYF.

The chain combines TRBV6-6 with TRBJ2-2, with a possible D match to TRBD2 (5 bases). CDR1 is MNHNY, CDR2 SVGAGI, per germline (reference sequence). The CDR3 loop spans 15 amino acids. Trimming took 6 bases from V and 1 from J, leaving 12 bases between them. The CDR3 sequence: CASRVDSLNTGELFF. CDR3 in DNA: TGTGCCAGCAGGGTGGACTCCCTGAACACCGGGGAGCTGTTTTTT.

V gene TRBV10-3 combines with J gene TRBJ2-3; 14 nucleotides match TRBD2. J was trimmed by 2 bases and V by 6 bases; bases with no gene match: 13. The CDR3 extends over 19 amino acids. CDR1 and CDR2 from the germline V gene are ENHRY and SYGVKD. CDR3 sequence reads: CAISEIPGLAGDLTDTQYF. The CDR3 nucleotides read TGTGCCATCAGCGAAATCCCGGGACTAGCGGGGGACCTCACAGATACGCAGTATTTT.

This sequence joins TRBV5-1 and TRBJ2-3, with 11 positions matching TRBD2. CDR3 length: 16 residues. V trimming: 1 base; J trimming: 2 bases; junction bases outside the gene matches: 3. Germline CDR1 is SGHRS and CDR2 is YFSETQ. The CDR3 here is CASSLLAGGHTDTQYF. In DNA form, the CDR3 reads TGCGCCAGCAGCTTGCTAGCGGGGGGCCACACAGATACGCAGTATTTT.

The rearrangement uses TRBV27 and TRBJ2-2; no clear D. CDR1 is MNHEY, CDR2 SMNVEV, per germline (reference sequence). Trimming removed 5 bases at V and 4 bases at J, with 11 bases between. The CDR3 is 14 residues long. Written as DNA, the CDR3 is TGTGCCAGCAGTGTCAGGACCGGCACCGGGGAGCTGTTTTTT. It specifies CASSVRTGTGELFF.

This sequence joins TRBV4-1 and TRBJ2-7; D is uncertain. Trimming removed 0 bases from V and 2 bases from J, with 14 bases in between. Germline V gene sequence: CDR1 MGHRA, CDR2 YSYEKL. There are 16 residues in the CDR3. The CDR3 DNA reads TGCGCCAGCAGCCAAGATAGCCGCGGCCAAACCTACGAGCAGTACTTC. Its protein is CASSQDSRGQTYEQYF.

This clonotype has at least ten counts. The V and J genes are TRBV29-1 and TRBJ2-3; a weak D match, TRBD1 (5 bases). Trimming removed 3 bases from V and 6 bases from J, with 13 bases in between. Germline V gene lookup returns CDR1 SQVTM and CDR2 ANQGSEA. This CDR3 has 13 residues. The CDR3 DNA sequence: TGCAGCGTTGATGGGGCCTTCTTCGATACGCAGTATTTT. This codes for CSVDGAFFDTQYF.

The V and J genes are TRBV12-3 or TRBV12-4 and TRBJ2-7; 13 positions match TRBD2. CDR3 length equals 15 residues. The V and J ends lost 7 bases and 3 bases, in that order; junction bases with no gene match: 6. The CDR3 DNA reads as TGTGCCAGCATCCCGGGGACTAGCGGGGACTACGAGCAGTACTTC. Residues: CASIPGTSGDYEQYF.

Only a few counts were recorded for this clonotype. The chain has TRBV7-2 and TRBJ2-1; D is possibly TRBD2 (5 bases). The CDR3 has 18 residues. Germline loops: CDR1 SGHTA, CDR2 FQGNSA. The V and J ends lost 1 base and 5 bases respectively, with 21 bases between them. The CDR3 loop reads CASSLVSFGLIADNEQFF. The CDR3 DNA follows: TGTGCCAGCAGCTTAGTCTCCTTCGGACTTATCGCCGACAATGAGCAGTTCTTC.

This clonotype came up many times. The chain joins TRBV10-3 to TRBJ2-5, with TRBD1 matching 7 bases. The CDR3 is 13 residues long. Trimming removed 4 bases from V and 2 bases from J; junction bases left unmatched: 1. Germline CDR1 and CDR2: ENHRY and SYGVKD. The CDR3 bases are TGTGCCATCAGTGGGGGACAGCAAGAGACCCAGTACTTC. This translates into CAISGGQQETQYF.

This clonotype was counted a few times. CDR3 bases: TGTGCCAGCAGCCCCGGGGTTTCGTACGGCTACACCTTC. Translation: CASSPGVSYGYTF. This chain joins TRBV14 and TRBJ1-2; no definite D call. This CDR3 has 13 amino acids. Germline V gene sequence: CDR1 SGHDN, CDR2 FVKESK. V lost 4 bases to trimming and J lost 8 bases, with 14 bases between them.

This clonotype came up a few times. The rearrangement uses TRBV5-1 and TRBJ2-3; either TRBD1 or TRBD2 may fit D (6 bases each). This CDR3 spans 17 amino acids. With 0 bases removed from V and 4 bases from J, the gap between germline ends came to 18 bases. The germline V gene encodes CDR1 SGHRS and CDR2 YFSETQ. CDR3 protein: CASSLDGGPSVADTQYF. The CDR3 nucleotides are TGCGCCAGCAGCTTGGATGGGGGGCCCTCTGTTGCAGATACGCAGTATTTT.

The chain has TRBV7-8 and TRBJ2-7; 10 nucleotides match TRBD2. The trim removed 5 bases at V and 6 bases at J, leaving 7 bases unmatched. Germline values: CDR1 SGHVS, CDR2 FQNEAQ. There are 14 residues in the CDR3. CDR3 residues: CASSRPSSGGEQYF. The CDR3 bases are TGTGCCAGCAGCCGGCCCTCTAGCGGGGGCGAGCAGTACTTC.

The V and J genes are TRBV12-3 or TRBV12-4 and TRBJ1-5, with TRBD1 matching over 10 bases. CDR3 size: 15 residues. V lost 6 bases to trimming and J lost 2 bases; unmatched junction nucleotides: 4. The CDR3 DNA follows: TGTGCCAGCAGGTCCGGGACAGGGGGCAATCAGCCCCAGCATTTT. Translated, it gives CASRSGTGGNQPQHF.

The chain carries TRBV15 and TRBJ2-3, with 9 nucleotides matching TRBD2. The CDR3 is made up of 16 amino acids. Germline trimming cut 6 bases from V and 2 bases from J; bases unmatched to any gene: 9. The germline V gene encodes CDR1 LNHNV and CDR2 YYDKDF (reference sequence). CDR3 coding DNA: TGTGCCACCAGATCAAGAGCGGGGGGCCTCACAGATACGCAGTATTTT. Its protein is CATRSRAGGLTDTQYF.

This clonotype was seen a few times. V is TRBV11-2 and J is TRBJ2-4; D remains ambiguous. This CDR3 is 11 amino acids long. The germline CDR1 and CDR2 sequences are SGHAT and FQNNGV. The ends were cut back, 5 bases at V and 9 bases at J, with 8 bases in the middle. CDR3: CASSRLGIQYF. In nucleotides, the CDR3 is TGTGCCAGCAGCCGCCTCGGCATTCAGTACTTC.

The genes are TRBV12-3 or TRBV12-4 and TRBJ1-4; possible D gene TRBD1, 6 bases. The ends were cut back, 3 bases at V and 6 bases at J, with 8 bases in the middle. The length of the CDR3 is 13 residues. CDR3 region: CASSLDSDEKLFF. CDR3 coding DNA: TGTGCCAGCAGTTTGGACAGTGATGAAAAACTGTTTTTT.

The chain links TRBV12-3 or TRBV12-4 to TRBJ1-1, with a possible D match to TRBD1 (5 bases). The CDR3 has 13 residues. V was clipped by 7 bases and J by 3 bases, with 12 bases between them. The CDR3: CASTGHPHTEAFF. The CDR3 nucleotides are TGTGCCAGCACAGGACACCCGCACACTGAAGCTTTCTTT.

The CDR3 DNA follows: TGCAGTGCTAGAAGGGACTATAGCAATCAGCCCCAGCATTTT. Translating it yields CSARRDYSNQPQHF. The chain joins TRBV20-1 to TRBJ1-5; D is perhaps TRBD1 (5 bases). The CDR3 length is 14 residues. Trimming left V 2 bases short and J 0 bases short, with 8 bases between. From germline, CDR1 is DFQATT and CDR2 SNEGSKA (reference sequence).

This rearrangement joins TRBV5-1 to TRBJ2-1; either TRBD1 or TRBD2 may supply D (6 bases each). The length of the CDR3 is 16 residues. Germline assignment: CDR1 SGHRS and CDR2 YFSETQ. With 0 bases removed from V and 3 bases from J, the gap between germline ends came to 13 bases. The CDR3 region is CASSLALGGFYNEQFF. For the CDR3, the DNA is TGCGCCAGCAGCTTGGCTTTGGGGGGCTTCTACAATGAGCAGTTCTTC.

With respect to this clonotype: At one end, the junction sequence differs from germline, possibly due to a read error. The V call is TRBV6-5, the J call TRBJ2-3, with D perhaps matching TRBD1 (6 bases). CDR1 and CDR2 (germline): MNHEY, SVGAGI. This CDR3 spans 15 amino acids. The CDR3 protein is CASSPLPYREDTRYF. CDR3 DNA sequence: TGTGCCAGCAGTCCGCTCCCTTACAGGGAAGATACGCGGTATTTT.